The TCR beta chain under discussion was sequenced for a study of OX40 agonist ivuxolimab in advanced cancers. Data came from immunoSEQ multiplex PCR; TCRdb stores just in-frame clones and leaves some out. The sample records 61,000 or so clones, roughly four fifths being singletons. CDR1 is SEHNR, CDR2 FQNEAQ, per germline (reference sequence). The CDR3 totals 16 residues. After removal of 5 bases from V and 6 bases from J, the junction contained 11 bases not matched to a gene. The sequences come from CD4+ or CD8+ T cells sorted from blood, collected in a trial of the OX40 agonist ivuxolimab. The clonotype was recovered from an adult with an advanced solid tumor such as melanoma, head and neck, liver or kidney cancer. V and J are TRBV7-9 and TRBJ2-1; 9 nucleotides align to TRBD1. CDR3 sequence reads: CASSIRRGQGFNEQFF. In DNA form, the CDR3 reads TGTGCCAGCAGCATCCGCCGGGGACAGGGCTTCAATGAGCAGTTCTTC.